Included here is one T cell receptor (beta chain) sequence, with context. Method: immunoSEQ multiplex PCR; TCRdb's copy keeps in-frame clones and lacks some. This sample yields some 200,000 clones, of which roughly four fifths are seen a single time; roughly 10% belongs to the top ten. This study enrolled people aged about 18 to 100 from under 25 US geographic areas. Donors in Cohort 3 who had recovered were those with two negative PCRs, healthcare professional clearance, or resolution of their symptoms. This sample stems from a study of blood T cell repertoires in COVID-19. Study details: T cells, B-cell-depleted T cells, or PBMCs supplied cDNA or gDNA.

Germline assignment: CDR1 SEHNR and CDR2 FQNEAQ (reference sequence). The V gene lost 5 bases and the J gene lost 6 bases, with 11 bases spanning the gap. This CDR3 has 13 residues. The genes are TRBV7-9 and TRBJ2-1; tentative D call: TRBD2 (5 bases). This sequence originates from a man aged 35-49 years who had recovered from COVID-19. Sequencing was done on a sample of PBMCs or T cells enriched from blood (not recorded which). The CDR3 here is CASSPNGVNEQFF. The CDR3 DNA sequence: TGTGCCAGCAGCCCCAACGGGGTCAATGAGCAGTTCTTC.